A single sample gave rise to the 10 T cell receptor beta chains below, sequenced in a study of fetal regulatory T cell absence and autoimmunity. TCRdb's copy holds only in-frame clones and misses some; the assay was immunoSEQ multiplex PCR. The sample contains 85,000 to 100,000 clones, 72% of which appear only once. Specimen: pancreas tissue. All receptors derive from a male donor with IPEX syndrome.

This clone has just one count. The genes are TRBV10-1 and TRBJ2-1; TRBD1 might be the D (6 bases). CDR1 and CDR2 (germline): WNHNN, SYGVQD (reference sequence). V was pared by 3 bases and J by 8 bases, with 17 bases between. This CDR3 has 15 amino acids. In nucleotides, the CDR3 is TGCGCCAGCAGTGATACAGGGCTTGGCGGCTATGAGCAGTTCTTC. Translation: CASSDTGLGGYEQFF.

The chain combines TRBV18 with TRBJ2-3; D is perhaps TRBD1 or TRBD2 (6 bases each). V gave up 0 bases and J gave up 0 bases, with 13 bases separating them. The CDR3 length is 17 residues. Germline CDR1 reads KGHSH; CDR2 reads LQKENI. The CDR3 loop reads CASSPPYREASTDTQYF. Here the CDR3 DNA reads TGTGCCAGCTCACCACCATACAGGGAGGCTAGCACAGATACGCAGTATTTT.

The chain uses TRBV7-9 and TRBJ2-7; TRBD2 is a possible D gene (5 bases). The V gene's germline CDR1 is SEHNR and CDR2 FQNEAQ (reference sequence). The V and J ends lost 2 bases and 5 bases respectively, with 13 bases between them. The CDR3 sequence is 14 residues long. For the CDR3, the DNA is TGTGCCAGCAGCTTATTGGGAGAGCGAGACGAGCAGTACTTC. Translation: CASSLLGERDEQYF. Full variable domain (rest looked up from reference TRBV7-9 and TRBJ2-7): DTGVSQNPRHKITKRGQNVTFRCDPISEHNRLYWYRQTLGQGPEFLTYFQNEAQLEKSRLLSDRFSAERPKGSFSTLEIQRTEQGDSAMYLCASSLLGERDEQYFGPGTRLTVT.

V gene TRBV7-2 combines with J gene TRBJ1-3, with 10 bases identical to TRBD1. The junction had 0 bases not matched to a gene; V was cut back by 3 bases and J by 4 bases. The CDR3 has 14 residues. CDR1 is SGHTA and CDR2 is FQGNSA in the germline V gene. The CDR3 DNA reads TGTGCCAGCAGCTTGACAGGGGGCGGAAACACCATATATTTT. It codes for CASSLTGGGNTIYF.

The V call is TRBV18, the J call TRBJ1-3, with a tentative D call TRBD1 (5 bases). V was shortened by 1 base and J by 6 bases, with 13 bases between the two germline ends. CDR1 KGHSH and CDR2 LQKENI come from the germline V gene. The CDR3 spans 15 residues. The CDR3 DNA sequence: TGTGCCAGCTCACCACTGAGGGGCGCTGAAAACACCATATATTTT. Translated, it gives CASSPLRGAENTIYF.

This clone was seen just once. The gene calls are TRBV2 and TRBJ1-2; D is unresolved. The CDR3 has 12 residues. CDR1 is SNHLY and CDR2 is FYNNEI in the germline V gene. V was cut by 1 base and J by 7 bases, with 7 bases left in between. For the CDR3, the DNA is TGTGCCAGCAGTGAAGTCGGCGGTGGCTACACCTTC. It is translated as CASSEVGGGYTF.

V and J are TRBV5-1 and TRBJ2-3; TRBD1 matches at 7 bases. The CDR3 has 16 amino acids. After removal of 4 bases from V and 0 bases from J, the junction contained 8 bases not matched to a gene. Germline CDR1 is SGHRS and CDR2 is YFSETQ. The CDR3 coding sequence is TGCGCCAGCAGCGTATCCGGGACAGAGAGCACAGATACGCAGTATTTT. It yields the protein CASSVSGTESTDTQYF.

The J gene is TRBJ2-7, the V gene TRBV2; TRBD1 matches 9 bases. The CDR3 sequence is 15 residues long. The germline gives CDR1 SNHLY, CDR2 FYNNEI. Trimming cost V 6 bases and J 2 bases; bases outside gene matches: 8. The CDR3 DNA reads TGTGCCAGCAGCGCCCCAAGGACAGGGGCCTACGAGCAGTACTTC. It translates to CASSAPRTGAYEQYF.

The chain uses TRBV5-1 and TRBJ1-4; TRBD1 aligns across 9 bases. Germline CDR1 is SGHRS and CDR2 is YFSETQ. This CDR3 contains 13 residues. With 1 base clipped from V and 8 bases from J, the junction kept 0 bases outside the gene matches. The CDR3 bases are TGCGCCAGCAGCTTGACAGGGGGCGAAAAACTGTTTTTT. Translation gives CASSLTGGEKLFF.

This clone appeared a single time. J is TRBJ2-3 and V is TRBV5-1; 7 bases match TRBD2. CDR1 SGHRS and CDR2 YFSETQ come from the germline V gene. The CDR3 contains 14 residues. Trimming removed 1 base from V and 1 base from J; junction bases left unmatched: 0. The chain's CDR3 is CASSLTSGTDTQYF. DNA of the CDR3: TGCGCCAGCAGCTTGACTAGCGGCACAGATACGCAGTATTTT.